The entry below describes one T cell receptor (beta chain). V dropped 6 bases and J dropped 4; count of bases not matched to a gene: 13. Per germline, CDR1 MNHEY and CDR2 SMNVEV (reference sequence). There are 17 residues in the CDR3. These data come from a study of T cell changes during pregnancy in multiple sclerosis. TCRdb keeps only in-frame clones here, not all; method: immunoSEQ multiplex PCR. The sample yields under 40,000 clones, approximately 90% seen once. The TCR was taken from a female donor with multiple sclerosis, enrolled in a pregnancy study. The chain links TRBV27 to TRBJ1-1; TRBD1 matches at 11 bases. The sample in question was CD4+ T cells from peripheral blood mononuclear cells, obtained in the second trimester of pregnancy. CDR3: CASSLLTHGTGGTEAFF. In nucleotides, the CDR3 is TGTGCCAGCAGCCTTCTAACCCATGGGACAGGGGGCACTGAAGCTTTCTTT.